Reported below is one T cell receptor beta chain. Its antigen remains unknown. At one of its ends the junction is not consistent with the germline gene, which may arise from a read error. The CDR3 spans 14 residues. CDR1 SGHAT and CDR2 FQDESV come from the germline V gene (reference sequence). These data belong to a study of tumor-infiltrating lymphocytes in primary liver carcinoma. Across the study: The patient group consisted of men and women aged 30 to 69 years. Sequencing of the samples generated roughly 3.5 to 7.5 million productive TCRbeta reads, with similar yields across tissue types.

Findings and limits, study-wide: For tumor-adjacent and tumor-blood pairs, overlap was less than that seen for tumor region pairs.

In addition to blood RNA drawn from unsorted whole blood, germline DNA was extracted. Patients were treatment-naive with chronic HBV infection. Total RNA (approximately 500 ng) served as template for TCR beta cDNA synthesis primed by a constant-region primer. Nested multiplex PCR, run for three rounds with slightly modified ARM-PCR, yielded TCR beta libraries. In the first two PCR rounds, TRBV1-TRBV30 forward primers were paired with a C-beta reverse primer, and each round lasted roughly 9 cycles. TCRdb reprocessed the multiplex PCR reads with MiXCR, giving one entry per CDR3 protein. Of fewer than 350,000 distinct CDR3 sequences in the sample, almost 65% were seen once.

The chain carries TRBV11-1 and TRBJ2-7; D is unresolved. This TCR came from a man in his forties with primary liver carcinoma and hepatitis B virus infection. Sequenced material: peripheral blood. The CDR3: CASSSGSSFCERYF. The CDR3 bases are TGTGCCAGCAGCTCCGGATCCTCGTTTTGCGAGCGGTACTTC.